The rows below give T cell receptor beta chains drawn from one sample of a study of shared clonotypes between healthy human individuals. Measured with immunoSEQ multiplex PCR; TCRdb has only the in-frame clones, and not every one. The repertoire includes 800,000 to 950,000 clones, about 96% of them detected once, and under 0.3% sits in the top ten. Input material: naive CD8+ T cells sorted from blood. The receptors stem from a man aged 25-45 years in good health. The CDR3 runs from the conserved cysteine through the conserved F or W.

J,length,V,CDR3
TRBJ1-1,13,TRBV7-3,CASSLHHNTEAFF
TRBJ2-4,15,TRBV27,CASSLNGAPSNIQYF
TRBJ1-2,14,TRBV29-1,CSVEDRVSLGGYTF
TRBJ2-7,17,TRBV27,CASSLSLSGLLSGEQYF
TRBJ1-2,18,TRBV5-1,CASSLEGFPGGRGYGYTF
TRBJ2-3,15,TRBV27,CASAMPGLASDTQYF
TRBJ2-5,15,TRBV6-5,CASSAHAGIQETQYF
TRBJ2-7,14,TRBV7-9,CASSLPGQGYEQYF
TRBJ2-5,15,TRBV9,CASSVAGGGRETQYF
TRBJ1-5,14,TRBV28,CASSKDSLYQPQHF
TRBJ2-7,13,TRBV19,CASTGTRAYEQYF
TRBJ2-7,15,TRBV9,CASSPTSGSGYEQYF
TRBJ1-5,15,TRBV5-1,CASRSERDSNQPQHF
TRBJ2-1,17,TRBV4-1,CASSQMTSGRVADEQFF
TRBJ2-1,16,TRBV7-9,CASSPTSGSVYNEQFF
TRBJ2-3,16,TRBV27,CASSLQLAGLTDTQYF
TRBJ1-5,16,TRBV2,CASSGREGYSNQPQHF
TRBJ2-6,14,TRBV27,CASSSLSGANVLTF
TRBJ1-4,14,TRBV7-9,CASSSGQTNEKLFF
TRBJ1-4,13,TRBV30,CAGRWTGNEKLFF
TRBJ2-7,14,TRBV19,CASRPVTGVYEQYF
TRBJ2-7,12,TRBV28,CASNRGLGEQYF
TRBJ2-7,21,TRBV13,CASSLGPNGLAGAEFPYEQYF
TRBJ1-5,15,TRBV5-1,CASSSRQGRNQPQHF
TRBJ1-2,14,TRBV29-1,CSVDDYSRSYGYTF
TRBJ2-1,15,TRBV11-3,CACSFSNPNYNEQFF
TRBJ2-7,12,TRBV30,CAWSGEGYEQYF
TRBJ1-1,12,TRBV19,CASSAQRTEAFF
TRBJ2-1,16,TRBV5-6,CASSFRTSRLYNEQFF
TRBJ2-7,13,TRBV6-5,CASSLTGVYEQYF
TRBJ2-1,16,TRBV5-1,CASSSTSGKRYNEQFF
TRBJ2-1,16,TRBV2,CASSDGLATKRGEQFF
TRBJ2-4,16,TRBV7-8,CASSPRTSGDRDIQYF
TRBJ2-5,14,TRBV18,CASSPGPGGETQYF
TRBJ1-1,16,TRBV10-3,CAISESGLERDTEAFF
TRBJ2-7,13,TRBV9,CASSPRSSYEQYF
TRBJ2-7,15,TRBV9,CASSPAAGGFYEQYF
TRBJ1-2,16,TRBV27,CASSFAGYRSNYGYTF
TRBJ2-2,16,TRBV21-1,CASSKAQEGGTGELFF
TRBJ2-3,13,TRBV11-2,CASSLGRPDTQYF
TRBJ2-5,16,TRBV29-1,CSVESHRASYQETQYF
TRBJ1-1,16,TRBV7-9,CASSPGFGGPNTEAFF
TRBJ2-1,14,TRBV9,CASSVDGGHNEQFF
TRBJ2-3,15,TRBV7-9,CASSLTVGSTDTQYF
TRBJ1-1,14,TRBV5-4,CASSWGGLDTEAFF
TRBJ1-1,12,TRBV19,CASSIGGLEAFF
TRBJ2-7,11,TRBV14,CASSQGPEQYF
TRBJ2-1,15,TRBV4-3,CASSQDSSGNNEQFF
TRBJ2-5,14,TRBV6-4,CASSDLPGQETQYF
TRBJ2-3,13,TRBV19,CASSILVTDTQYF
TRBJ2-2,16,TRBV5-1,CASSLPRQGGTGELFF
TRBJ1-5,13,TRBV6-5,CASSYKLNQPQHF